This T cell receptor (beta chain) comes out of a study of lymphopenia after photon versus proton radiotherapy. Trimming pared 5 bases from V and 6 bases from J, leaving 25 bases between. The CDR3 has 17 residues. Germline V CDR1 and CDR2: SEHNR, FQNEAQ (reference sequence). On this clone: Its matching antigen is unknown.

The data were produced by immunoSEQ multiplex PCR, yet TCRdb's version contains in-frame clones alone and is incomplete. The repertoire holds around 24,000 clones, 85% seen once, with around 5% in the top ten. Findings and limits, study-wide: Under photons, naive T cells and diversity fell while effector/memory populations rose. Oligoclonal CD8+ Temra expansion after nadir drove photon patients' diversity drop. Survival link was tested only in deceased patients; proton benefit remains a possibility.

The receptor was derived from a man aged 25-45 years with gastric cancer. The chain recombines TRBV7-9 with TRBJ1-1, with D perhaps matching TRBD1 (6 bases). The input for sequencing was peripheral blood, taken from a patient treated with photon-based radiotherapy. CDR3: CASSGGYHPSGFSEAFF. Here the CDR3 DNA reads TGTGCCAGCAGCGGGGGCTACCATCCGTCGGGATTCTCTGAAGCTTTCTTT.